This TCR beta chain was recorded in a study of shared clonotypes between healthy human individuals. The DNA input per sorted-subset replicate PCR was 150 to 200 ng, corresponding to tens of thousands of T cell genomes. The assay was immunoSEQ multiplex PCR, and TCRdb's table has in-frame clones only and misses some. The repertoire consists of about 2 million clones, with over 85% occurring once and the leading ten covering roughly 1%. The naive CD8 subset, CD45RO-negative cells positively selected for CCR7, excluded terminally differentiated effector memory CD45RA+ cells. Concerning this clone itself: Its antigen is not identified. This CDR3 is also generated by other DNA sequences in the sample.

General study points: Shared across a few donors were 5% to 6% of the naive CD4 clonotypes. Donor scarcity curtailed the genetic and exposure-history diversity represented herein.

This CDR3 contains 13 residues. The V gene's germline CDR1 is SGHRS and CDR2 YFSETQ. Trimming pared 0 bases from V and 4 bases from J, leaving 7 bases between. The V call is TRBV5-1, the J call TRBJ1-1; D may be TRBD1 (5 bases). The TCR comes from a man between 18 and 35 years old in good health. The sample taken for sequencing was naive CD8+ T cells sorted from blood. CDR3 region: CASSLAGATEAFF. The DNA of the CDR3 is TGCGCCAGCAGCTTGGCCGGGGCCACTGAAGCTTTCTTT. Drawing the rest from reference TRBV5-1 and TRBJ1-1, the complete variable domain is KAGVTQTPRYLIKTRGQQVTLSCSPISGHRSVSWYQQTPGQGLQFLFEYFSETQRNKGNFPGRFSGRQFSNSRSEMNVSTLELGDSALYLCASSLAGATEAFFGQGTRLTVV.